A selection of T cell receptor beta chains follows, all from one sample in a study of T cell changes during pregnancy in multiple sclerosis. TCRdb's table, derived via immunoSEQ multiplex PCR, lists solely in-frame clones and lacks some. Of around 35,000 clones listed, roughly 92% are singletons. The sample in question was CD4+ T cells from peripheral blood mononuclear cells, obtained in the third trimester of pregnancy. These TCRs come from a female donor in good health, enrolled as a control in a pregnancy study. Both conserved end residues are part of each CDR3. The D gene is left open where the match is weak. The size field is filled for only some rows; it gives once, few, many or a size class.

CDR3nt: TGTGCCAGCTCAAGGGACAGCGGTAATCAGCCCCAGCATTTT
CDR3aa: CASSRDSGNQPQHF
v_gene: TRBV18
j_gene: TRBJ1-5
abundance: NA
d_gene: TRBD1

CDR3nt: TGTGCCAGCGGTCCTGTGGGCACAACCGGGGAGCTGTTTTTT
CDR3aa: CASGPVGTTGELFF
v_gene: TRBV6-4
j_gene: TRBJ2-2
abundance: NA
d_gene: NA

CDR3nt: TGTGCCAGCAGCTTAGCTAGACAGGGAGGCTACACCTTC
CDR3aa: CASSLARQGGYTF
v_gene: TRBV7-9
j_gene: TRBJ1-2
abundance: NA
d_gene: TRBD1

CDR3nt: TGTGCCAGCAGCTTGGCAAGGAGTCCACCCCTCCACTTT
CDR3aa: CASSLARSPPLHF
v_gene: TRBV7-2
j_gene: TRBJ1-6
abundance: once
d_gene: NA

CDR3nt: TGTGCCAGTAGTACACAGGGTAGGTACGAGCAGTACTTC
CDR3aa: CASSTQGRYEQYF
v_gene: TRBV19
j_gene: TRBJ2-7
abundance: NA
d_gene: NA

CDR3nt: TGTGCCAGTAGTATAGGGTCGCGTCAAACCAAAAACATTCAGTACTTC
CDR3aa: CASSIGSRQTKNIQYF
v_gene: TRBV19
j_gene: TRBJ2-4
abundance: NA
d_gene: NA

CDR3nt: TGTGCCAGCAGCTTGGAGGCAGGACGAGGGGGCTACACCTTC
CDR3aa: CASSLEAGRGGYTF
v_gene: TRBV5-4
j_gene: TRBJ1-2
abundance: NA
d_gene: NA

CDR3nt: TGTGCCAGCCAGGGCAGGGGGCGCAGTGAAAAACTGTTTTTT
CDR3aa: CASQGRGRSEKLFF
v_gene: TRBV6-5
j_gene: TRBJ1-4
abundance: NA
d_gene: TRBD1

CDR3nt: TGTGCCAGCAGCTCGAACAGGCTAACTAATGAAAAACTGTTTTTT
CDR3aa: CASSSNRLTNEKLFF
v_gene: TRBV11-2
j_gene: TRBJ1-4
abundance: NA
d_gene: NA

CDR3nt: TGTGCCAGTAGTCTCGGACTGAGCTCTGGAAACACCATATATTTT
CDR3aa: CASSLGLSSGNTIYF
v_gene: TRBV19
j_gene: TRBJ1-3
abundance: NA
d_gene: NA

CDR3nt: TGTGCCAGCACTAGGGGGGGGGACGATGGCTACACCTTC
CDR3aa: CASTRGGDDGYTF
v_gene: TRBV21-1
j_gene: TRBJ1-2
abundance: NA
d_gene: NA

CDR3nt: TGTGCCAGCAGCCAAGTCCCGGGACAGGACCGCTACTACAATAACTATGGCTACACCTTC
CDR3aa: CASSQVPGQDRYYNNYGYTF
v_gene: TRBV4-2
j_gene: TRBJ1-2
abundance: NA
d_gene: TRBD1

CDR3nt: TGTGCCAGCATGGTGCAGGGGGCTGACGGCTACACCTTC
CDR3aa: CASMVQGADGYTF
v_gene: TRBV28
j_gene: TRBJ1-2
abundance: NA
d_gene: TRBD1

CDR3nt: TGTGCCAGCAGCTTATTTACCGGGGTGGGCTACGAGCAGTACTTC
CDR3aa: CASSLFTGVGYEQYF
v_gene: TRBV11-2
j_gene: TRBJ2-7
abundance: once
d_gene: NA

CDR3nt: TGTGCCAGCAGCTTCGGTCTCCGCGGTGAGCAGTTCTTC
CDR3aa: CASSFGLRGEQFF
v_gene: TRBV7-3
j_gene: TRBJ2-1
abundance: NA
d_gene: NA

CDR3nt: TGTGCCAGCAGCGGGTCCGGGACAGGGAATTCACCCCTCCACTTT
CDR3aa: CASSGSGTGNSPLHF
v_gene: TRBV7-6
j_gene: TRBJ1-6
abundance: NA
d_gene: TRBD1

CDR3nt: TGTGCCAGCAGCTCTCGGGATACGCAGTATTTT
CDR3aa: CASSSRDTQYF
v_gene: TRBV7-2
j_gene: TRBJ2-3
abundance: NA
d_gene: NA

CDR3nt: TGTGCCTGGAGTGCACAGGGGATTTCACCCCTCCACTTT
CDR3aa: CAWSAQGISPLHF
v_gene: TRBV30
j_gene: TRBJ1-6
abundance: NA
d_gene: TRBD1

CDR3nt: TGTGCCAGCAGCAGGATCAATTCACCCCTCCACTTT
CDR3aa: CASSRINSPLHF
v_gene: TRBV2
j_gene: TRBJ1-6
abundance: NA
d_gene: NA

CDR3nt: TGTGCCAGCAGTGCCCCCAATCGATGGGACTCTAGCACAGATACGCAGTATTTT
CDR3aa: CASSAPNRWDSSTDTQYF
v_gene: TRBV6-4
j_gene: TRBJ2-3
abundance: NA
d_gene: NA

CDR3nt: TGTGCCAGCAGCTTTCCCGGGGGGAACACTGAAGCTTTCTTT
CDR3aa: CASSFPGGNTEAFF
v_gene: TRBV7-9
j_gene: TRBJ1-1
abundance: NA
d_gene: NA

CDR3nt: TGTGCCAGCAGGCAACAGGGTTCCATCTATGGCTACACCTTC
CDR3aa: CASRQQGSIYGYTF
v_gene: TRBV7-2
j_gene: TRBJ1-2
abundance: NA
d_gene: NA

CDR3nt: TGCGCCAGCAGCCCCGGACAGGGCGGATACACTGAAGCTTTCTTT
CDR3aa: CASSPGQGGYTEAFF
v_gene: TRBV4-1
j_gene: TRBJ1-1
abundance: NA
d_gene: TRBD1

CDR3nt: TGTGCCAGCAGGCCAGACAGTGTGAACACCGGGGAGCTGTTTTTT
CDR3aa: CASRPDSVNTGELFF
v_gene: TRBV6-5
j_gene: TRBJ2-2
abundance: NA
d_gene: NA

CDR3nt: TGTGCCGGGCGCGGGGGAGGGTACGAGCAGTACTTC
CDR3aa: CAGRGGGYEQYF
v_gene: TRBV2
j_gene: TRBJ2-7
abundance: NA
d_gene: TRBD2

CDR3nt: TGTGCCAGCAGCTTGGGAGTTGCAGGCTACACCTTC
CDR3aa: CASSLGVAGYTF
v_gene: TRBV5-8
j_gene: TRBJ1-2
abundance: few
d_gene: NA

CDR3nt: TGTGCCAGCAGCCGGCGGGGCGCGGGGGAGACCCAGTACTTC
CDR3aa: CASSRRGAGETQYF
v_gene: TRBV6-6
j_gene: TRBJ2-5
abundance: NA
d_gene: NA

CDR3nt: TGTGCCAGCAGGACACAAAGCCCGGAGACCCAGTACTTC
CDR3aa: CASRTQSPETQYF
v_gene: TRBV2
j_gene: TRBJ2-5
abundance: NA
d_gene: NA

CDR3nt: TGTGCCAGCAGCCAACTAGCGGGGGGGTTCAGGAGCGCAGATACGCAGTATTTT
CDR3aa: CASSQLAGGFRSADTQYF
v_gene: TRBV7-3
j_gene: TRBJ2-3
abundance: NA
d_gene: TRBD2

CDR3nt: TGTGCCAGCAATAGACAGGGGAAGAGGGAGACCCAGTACTTC
CDR3aa: CASNRQGKRETQYF
v_gene: TRBV27
j_gene: TRBJ2-5
abundance: NA
d_gene: TRBD1

CDR3nt: TGTGCCAGCAGTGAAGGCGGAAAGATAGAAAAACTGTTTTTT
CDR3aa: CASSEGGKIEKLFF
v_gene: TRBV2
j_gene: TRBJ1-4
abundance: NA
d_gene: NA

CDR3nt: TGTGCCAGCAGCTCCAGGGACAGTTATAATTCACCCCTCCACTTT
CDR3aa: CASSSRDSYNSPLHF
v_gene: TRBV9
j_gene: TRBJ1-6
abundance: NA
d_gene: TRBD1

CDR3nt: TGTGCCAGCAGTTTAAGCCGACAGTATAATTCACCCCTCCACTTT
CDR3aa: CASSLSRQYNSPLHF
v_gene: TRBV28
j_gene: TRBJ1-6
abundance: NA
d_gene: NA

CDR3nt: TGTGCCAGCAGCTTAGAGGGGGGGGTTTCGGGAAATGAGCAGTTCTTC
CDR3aa: CASSLEGGVSGNEQFF
v_gene: TRBV7-6
j_gene: TRBJ2-1
abundance: NA
d_gene: NA

CDR3nt: TGTGCCAGCAGCCACGCCGAGCGCAATCAGCCCCAGCATTTT
CDR3aa: CASSHAERNQPQHF
v_gene: TRBV7-8
j_gene: TRBJ1-5
abundance: NA
d_gene: NA